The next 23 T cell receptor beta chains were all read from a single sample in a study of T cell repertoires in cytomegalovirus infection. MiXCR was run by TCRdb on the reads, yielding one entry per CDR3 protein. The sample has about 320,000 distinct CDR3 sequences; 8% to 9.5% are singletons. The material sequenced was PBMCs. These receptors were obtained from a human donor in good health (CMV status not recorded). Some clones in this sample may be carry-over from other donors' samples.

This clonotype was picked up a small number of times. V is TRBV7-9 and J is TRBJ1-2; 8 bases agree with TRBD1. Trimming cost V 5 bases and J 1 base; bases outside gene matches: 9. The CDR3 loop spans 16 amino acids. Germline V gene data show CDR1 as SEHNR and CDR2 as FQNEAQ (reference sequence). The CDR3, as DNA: TGTGCCAGCAGCCGTCAGGGGGCCCCAGTTAACTATGGCTACACCTTC. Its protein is CASSRQGAPVNYGYTF.

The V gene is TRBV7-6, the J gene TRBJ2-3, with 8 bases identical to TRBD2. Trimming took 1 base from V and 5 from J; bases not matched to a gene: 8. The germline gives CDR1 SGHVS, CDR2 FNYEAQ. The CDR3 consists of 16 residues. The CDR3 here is CASSLVTSGRRDTQYF. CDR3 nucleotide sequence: TGTGCCAGCAGCTTAGTCACTAGCGGCCGGAGAGATACGCAGTATTTT.

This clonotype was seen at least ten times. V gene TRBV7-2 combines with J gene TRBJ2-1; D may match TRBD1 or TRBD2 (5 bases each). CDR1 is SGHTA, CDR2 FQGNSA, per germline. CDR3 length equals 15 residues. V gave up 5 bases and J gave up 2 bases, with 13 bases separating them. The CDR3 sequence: CASSPARGAYNEQFF. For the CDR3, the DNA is TGTGCCAGCAGCCCCGCGAGGGGAGCCTACAATGAGCAGTTCTTC.

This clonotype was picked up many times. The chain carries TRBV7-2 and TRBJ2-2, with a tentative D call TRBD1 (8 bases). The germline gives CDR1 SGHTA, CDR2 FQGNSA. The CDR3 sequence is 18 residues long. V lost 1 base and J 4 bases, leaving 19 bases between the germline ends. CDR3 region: CASSLVAAGGGSTGELFF. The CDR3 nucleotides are TGTGCCAGCAGCTTAGTAGCCGCAGGGGGCGGGAGCACCGGGGAGCTGTTTTTT.

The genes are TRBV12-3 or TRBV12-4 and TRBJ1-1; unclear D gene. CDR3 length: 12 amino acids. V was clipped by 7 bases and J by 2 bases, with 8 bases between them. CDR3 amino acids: CASTSYNTEAFF. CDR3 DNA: TGTGCCAGCACGTCCTACAACACTGAAGCTTTCTTT.

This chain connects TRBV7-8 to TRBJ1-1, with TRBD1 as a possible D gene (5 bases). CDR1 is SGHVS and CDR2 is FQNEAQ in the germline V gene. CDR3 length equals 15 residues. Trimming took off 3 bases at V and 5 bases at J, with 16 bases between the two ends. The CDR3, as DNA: TGTGCCAGCAGCTTGTCGGGGGGAATGAGAACTGAAGCTTTCTTT. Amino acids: CASSLSGGMRTEAFF.

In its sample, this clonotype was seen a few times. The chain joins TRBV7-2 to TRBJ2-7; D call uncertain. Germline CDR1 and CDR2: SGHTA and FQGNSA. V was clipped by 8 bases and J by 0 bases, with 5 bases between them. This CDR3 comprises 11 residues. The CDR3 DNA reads TGTGCCAGCGGAAGCTCCTACGAGCAGTACTTC. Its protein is CASGSSYEQYF. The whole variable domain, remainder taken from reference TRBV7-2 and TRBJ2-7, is GAGVSQSPSNKVTEKGKDVELRCDPISGHTALYWYRQSLGQGLEFLIYFQGNSAPDKSGLPSDRFSAERTGGSVSTLTIQRTQQEDSAVYLCASGSSYEQYFGPGTRLTVT.

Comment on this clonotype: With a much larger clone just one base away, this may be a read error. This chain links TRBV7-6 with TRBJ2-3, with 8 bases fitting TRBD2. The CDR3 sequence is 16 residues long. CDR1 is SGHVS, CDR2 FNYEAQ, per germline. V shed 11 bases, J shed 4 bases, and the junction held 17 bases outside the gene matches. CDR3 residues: CALEAGGPQLSDTQYF. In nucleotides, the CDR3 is TGTGCCTTAGAGGCGGGGGGCCCTCAATTGTCAGATACGCAGTATTTT.

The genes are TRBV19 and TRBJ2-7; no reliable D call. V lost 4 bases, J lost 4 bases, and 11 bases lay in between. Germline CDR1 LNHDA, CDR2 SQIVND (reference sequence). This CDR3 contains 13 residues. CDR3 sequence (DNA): TGTGCCAGTAGTAAGGGTATCGGATACGAGCAGTACTTC. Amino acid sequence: CASSKGIGYEQYF. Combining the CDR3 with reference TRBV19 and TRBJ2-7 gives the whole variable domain DGGITQSPKYLFRKEGQNVTLSCEQNLNHDAMYWYRQDPGQGLRLIYYSQIVNDFQKGDIAEGYSVSREKKESFPLTVTSAQKNPTAFYLCASSKGIGYEQYFGPGTRLTVT.

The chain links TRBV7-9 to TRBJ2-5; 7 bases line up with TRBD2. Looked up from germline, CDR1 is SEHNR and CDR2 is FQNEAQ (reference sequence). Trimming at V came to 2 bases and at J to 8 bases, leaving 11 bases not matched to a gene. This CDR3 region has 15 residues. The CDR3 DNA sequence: TGTGCCAGCAGCTTAAGTGGAGGCGGGAGCGAAACCCAGTACTTC. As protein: CASSLSGGGSETQYF.

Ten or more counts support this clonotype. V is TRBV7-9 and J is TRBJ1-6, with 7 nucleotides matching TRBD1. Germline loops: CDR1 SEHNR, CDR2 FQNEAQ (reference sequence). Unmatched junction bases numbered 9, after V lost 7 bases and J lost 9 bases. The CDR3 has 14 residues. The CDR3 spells CASTGEGASSPLHF. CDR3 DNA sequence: TGTGCCAGCACCGGGGAGGGGGCGAGTTCACCCCTCCACTTT. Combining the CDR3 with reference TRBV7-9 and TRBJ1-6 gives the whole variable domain DTGVSQNPRHKITKRGQNVTFRCDPISEHNRLYWYRQTLGQGPEFLTYFQNEAQLEKSRLLSDRFSAERPKGSFSTLEIQRTEQGDSAMYLCASTGEGASSPLHFGNGTRLTVT.

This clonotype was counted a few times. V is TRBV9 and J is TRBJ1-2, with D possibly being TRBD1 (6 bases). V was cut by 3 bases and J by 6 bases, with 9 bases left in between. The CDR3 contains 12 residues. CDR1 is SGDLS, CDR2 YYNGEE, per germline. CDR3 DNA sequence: TGTGCCAGCAGCGCCACAGGGAATGGCTACACCTTC. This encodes CASSATGNGYTF.

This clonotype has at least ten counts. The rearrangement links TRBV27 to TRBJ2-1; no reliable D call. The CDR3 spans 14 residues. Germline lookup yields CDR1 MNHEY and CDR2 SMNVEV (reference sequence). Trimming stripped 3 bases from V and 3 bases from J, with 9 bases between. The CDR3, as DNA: TGTGCCAGCAGTTTTGGGCAGATCTACAATGAGCAGTTCTTC. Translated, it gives CASSFGQIYNEQFF.

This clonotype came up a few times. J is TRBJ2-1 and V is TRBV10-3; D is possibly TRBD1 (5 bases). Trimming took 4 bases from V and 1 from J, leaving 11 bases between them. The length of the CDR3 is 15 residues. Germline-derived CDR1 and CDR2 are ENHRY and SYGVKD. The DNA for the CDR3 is TGTGCCATCAGTGGGATCAGGGTATCCTACAATGAGCAGTTCTTC. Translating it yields CAISGIRVSYNEQFF.

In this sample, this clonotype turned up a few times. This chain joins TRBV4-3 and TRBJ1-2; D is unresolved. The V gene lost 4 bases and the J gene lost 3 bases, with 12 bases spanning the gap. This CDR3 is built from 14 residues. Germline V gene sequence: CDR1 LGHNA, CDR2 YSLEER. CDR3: CASSPGMRDYGYTF. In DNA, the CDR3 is TGCGCCAGCAGCCCCGGGATGAGGGACTATGGCTACACCTTC.

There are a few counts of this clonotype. The CDR3 protein is CASSRATGGGNTIYF. The DNA for the CDR3 is TGCGCCAGCAGCCGAGCGACAGGGGGTGGAAACACCATATATTTT. This chain links TRBV4-3 with TRBJ1-3; 9 positions agree with TRBD1. V was clipped by 4 bases and J by 3 bases; unmatched bases: 4. The CDR3 is made up of 15 amino acids. The germline gives CDR1 LGHNA, CDR2 YSLEER.

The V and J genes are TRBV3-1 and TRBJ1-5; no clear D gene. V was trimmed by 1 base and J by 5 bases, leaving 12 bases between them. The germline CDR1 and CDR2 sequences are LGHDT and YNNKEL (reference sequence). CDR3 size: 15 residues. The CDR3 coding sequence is TGTGCCAGCAGCCAAGCCGGGTCGTATTATCAGCCCCAGCATTTT. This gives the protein CASSQAGSYYQPQHF.

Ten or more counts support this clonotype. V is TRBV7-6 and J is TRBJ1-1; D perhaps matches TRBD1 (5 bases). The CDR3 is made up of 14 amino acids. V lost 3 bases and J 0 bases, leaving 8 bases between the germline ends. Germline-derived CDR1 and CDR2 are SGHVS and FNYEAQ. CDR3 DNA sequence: TGTGCCAGCAGCTTTAGGGGTCTGAACACTGAAGCTTTCTTT. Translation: CASSFRGLNTEAFF.

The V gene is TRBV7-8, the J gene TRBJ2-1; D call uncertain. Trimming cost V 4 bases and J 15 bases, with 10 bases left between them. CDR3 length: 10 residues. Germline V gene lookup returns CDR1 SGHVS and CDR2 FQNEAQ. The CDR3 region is CASSSQTPFF. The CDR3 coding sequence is TGTGCCAGCAGCTCCCAAACCCCGTTCTTC.

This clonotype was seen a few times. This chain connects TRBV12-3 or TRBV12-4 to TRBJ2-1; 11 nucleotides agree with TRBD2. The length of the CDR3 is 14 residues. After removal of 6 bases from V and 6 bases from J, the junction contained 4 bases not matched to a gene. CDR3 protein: CASSELAGANEQFF. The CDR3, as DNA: TGTGCCAGCAGCGAACTAGCGGGGGCCAATGAGCAGTTCTTC.

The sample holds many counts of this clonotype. CDR3 nucleotide sequence: TGTGCCAGCAGCTCCGCAGGGGGTACATATGGCTACACCTTC. This codes for CASSSAGGTYGYTF. The chain carries TRBV7-2 and TRBJ1-2; 7 bases are shared with TRBD1. Looked up from germline, CDR1 is SGHTA and CDR2 is FQGNSA. V was clipped by 4 bases and J by 5 bases; unmatched bases: 7. The CDR3 has 14 amino acids.

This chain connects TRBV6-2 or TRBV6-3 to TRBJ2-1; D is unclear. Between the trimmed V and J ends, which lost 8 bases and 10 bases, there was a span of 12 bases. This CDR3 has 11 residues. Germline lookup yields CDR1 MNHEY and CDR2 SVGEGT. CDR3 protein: CASSRVGEQFF. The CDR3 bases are TGTGCCAGCTCTAGGGTCGGGGAGCAGTTCTTC.

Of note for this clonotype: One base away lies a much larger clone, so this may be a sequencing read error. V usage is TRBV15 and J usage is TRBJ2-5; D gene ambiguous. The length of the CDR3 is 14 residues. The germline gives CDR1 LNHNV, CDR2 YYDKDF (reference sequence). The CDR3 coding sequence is TGTGCCACCAGCTTCGCCGGGCCTTTAGAGAACCAGTACTTC. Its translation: CATSFAGPLENQYF.